This TCR beta chain was identified during a study of T cells in Graves' hyperthyroidism and ophthalmopathy. RNA transcripts served as the template for amplifying TCR beta CDR3 regions. When the TCR CDR3 underwent first-round RT-PCR, the HTBI primer set was used. One entry per CDR3 protein results from TCRdb running MiXCR on the multiplex PCR reads. In the table there are roughly 350,000 distinct CDR3 sequences, about an eighth of which are singletons. Many counts were recorded for this clonotype. Out of 8.5 to 10 ml of fresh peripheral blood came the PBMCs. The TCR comes from a woman in her 40s with Graves' ophthalmopathy. The sequencing sample was made of blood.

The CDR3 region has the DNA TGTGCCAGCAGTAGACGGGACAGACTCGAAGAGACCCAGTACTTC. Amino acid sequence: CASSRRDRLEETQYF. This chain connects TRBV12-3 or TRBV12-4 to TRBJ2-5; 7 bases agree with TRBD1. This CDR3 has 15 residues. J gave up 3 bases and V 5 bases, and 9 bases lay outside the gene matches.